The next 21 T cell receptor beta chains were all read from a single sample in a study of type 1 regulatory T cells. Overall study findings and caveats: Type 1 regulatory T cells had a more restricted TCR repertoire than non-type 1 regulatory T cells.

TCRdb re-called the reads through MiXCR, storing one row per CDR3 protein. The sample records under 75,000 distinct CDR3 sequences, 20% to 25% being singletons. The antigens for these receptors are not known. Sequencing was performed on cultured type 1 regulatory T (Tr1) cells, either the whole culture or a sorted fraction (not recorded which). The receptor source for this set is a human donor in good health.

This clonotype was counted only a few times. The V and J genes are TRBV4-1 and TRBJ1-2, with a weak D call TRBD1 (5 bases). Germline V gene lookup returns CDR1 MGHRA and CDR2 YSYEKL. This CDR3 is built from 14 residues. The V gene lost 3 bases and the J gene lost 9 bases, with 17 bases spanning the gap. CDR3 sequence reads: CASSQVWQGRSYTF. The CDR3 bases are TGCGCCAGCAGCCAGGTCTGGCAGGGTAGGAGCTACACCTTC.

V and J are TRBV6-5 and TRBJ2-7, with 8 nucleotides matching TRBD2. Germline trimming cut 6 bases from V and 4 bases from J; bases unmatched to any gene: 17. CDR3 length equals 17 residues. Germline V gene sequence: CDR1 MNHEY, CDR2 SVGAGI. CDR3 bases: TGTGCCAGCAGCCGCGCGGGGCCTAGCGGGCATTTTTACGAGCAGTACTTC. It is translated as CASSRAGPSGHFYEQYF.

Only a few counts were recorded for this clonotype. This chain joins TRBV7-3 and TRBJ2-7; D remains ambiguous. The CDR3 contains 12 residues. The V gene's germline CDR1 is SGHTA and CDR2 FQGTGA. Trimming removed 1 base from V and 6 bases from J, with 7 bases in between. DNA for the CDR3: TGTGCCAGCAGCTTAAATCGGGCCGAGCAGTACTTC. Translation: CASSLNRAEQYF.

This clonotype appeared a few times. The genes are TRBV20-1 and TRBJ2-5; D unclear. The CDR3 runs 12 residues. Germline V gives CDR1 DFQATT, CDR2 SNEGSKA (reference sequence). The V end was cut by 6 bases, the J end by 4 bases, with 12 bases between. The CDR3 region is CSASTVGETQYF. The CDR3 DNA sequence: TGCAGTGCCAGCACAGTGGGAGAGACCCAGTACTTC.

V usage is TRBV20-1 and J usage is TRBJ1-2; maybe TRBD1 (6 bases). Germline assignment: CDR1 DFQATT and CDR2 SNEGSKA (reference sequence). CDR3 length: 15 amino acids. V lost 0 bases, J lost 5 bases, and 16 bases lay in between. Here the CDR3 reads CSARDPMEGEYGYTF. In nucleotides, the CDR3 is TGCAGTGCTAGAGATCCCATGGAGGGGGAGTATGGCTACACCTTC.

This clonotype was counted a few times. This sequence joins TRBV29-1 and TRBJ1-3, with a weak D call TRBD1 (5 bases). The CDR3 runs to 14 residues. V was clipped by 7 bases and J by 0 bases, with 13 bases between them. From germline, CDR1 is SQVTM and CDR2 ANQGSEA. CDR3 DNA: TGCAGCGCCAGGACACCTTACTCTGGAAACACCATATATTTT. This sequence encodes CSARTPYSGNTIYF.

The rearrangement uses TRBV24-1 and TRBJ2-1; 10 bases fit TRBD2. The V and J ends lost 4 bases and 2 bases, in that order; junction bases with no gene match: 10. This CDR3 contains 18 residues. Looked up from germline, CDR1 is KGHDR and CDR2 is SFDVKD. CDR3 nucleotides: TGTGCCACCAGTGACCCATCTAGCGGGAGTGAAACCTACAATGAGCAGTTCTTC. Its translation: CATSDPSSGSETYNEQFF.

This sequence joins TRBV20-1 and TRBJ2-1; TRBD1 matches 7 bases. J gave up 6 bases and V 0 bases, and 5 bases lay outside the gene matches. Germline V lookup: CDR1 DFQATT, CDR2 SNEGSKA (reference sequence). This CDR3 has 14 amino acids. For the CDR3, the DNA is TGCAGTGCTAGAGATCCGACAGGGAGCAATGAGCAGTTCTTC. Amino acids: CSARDPTGSNEQFF.

This clonotype occurred a few times. This sequence joins TRBV30 and TRBJ1-1; 9 nucleotides match TRBD1. From germline, CDR1 is GTSNPN and CDR2 SVGIG (reference sequence). CDR3 length equals 13 residues. J lost 4 bases, V lost 2 bases, and 2 bases had no gene match. The CDR3 sequence is CAWSLDRGTEAFF. The DNA of the CDR3 is TGTGCCTGGAGTTTGGACAGGGGCACTGAAGCTTTCTTT.

A few counts support this clonotype. The rearrangement joins TRBV20-1 to TRBJ2-3, with D unclear. The V gene lost 1 base and the J gene lost 5 bases, with 1 base spanning the gap. From germline, CDR1 is DFQATT and CDR2 SNEGSKA (reference sequence). The CDR3 has 10 residues. The DNA of the CDR3 is TGCAGTGCTAGAGGAGATACGCAGTATTTT. It specifies CSARGDTQYF.

Remarks on this clonotype: At one boundary the junction diverges from the germline segment, which might be a read error. V is TRBV10-3 and J is TRBJ1-5; no clear D. Germline loops: CDR1 ENHRY, CDR2 SYGVKD. CDR3 size: 14 residues. In DNA form, the CDR3 reads TGTGCCATCAGTCAGTCGGGAGGAGGACAGCCCCAGCATTTT. Protein sequence: CAISQSGGGQPQHF.

This clonotype turned up a few times. The chain employs TRBV5-5 and TRBJ1-2; D gene ambiguous. V was clipped by 1 base and J by 6 bases, with 7 bases between them. This CDR3 spans 12 amino acids. Germline lookup yields CDR1 SGHKS and CDR2 YYEKEE (reference sequence). CDR3 amino acids: CASSLIGHGYTF. Written as DNA, the CDR3 is TGTGCCAGCAGCTTGATAGGCCATGGCTACACCTTC.

V and J are TRBV7-2 and TRBJ2-2; D gene uncertain. The V end was cut by 0 bases, the J end by 2 bases, with 13 bases between. The CDR3 extends over 17 amino acids. Germline CDR1 is SGHTA and CDR2 is FQGNSA. CDR3 nucleotide sequence: TGTGCCAGCAGCTTAGCCTTCGAAGTTATAAACACCGGGGAGCTGTTTTTT. This sequence encodes CASSLAFEVINTGELFF.

The genes are TRBV3-1 and TRBJ2-1; no clear D. Germline assignment: CDR1 LGHDT and CDR2 YNNKEL (reference sequence). Trimming removed 4 bases from V and 4 bases from J, with 14 bases in between. CDR3 size: 15 residues. CDR3 in amino acids: CASSPGSLNYNEQFF. The CDR3 DNA reads TGTGCCAGCAGCCCCGGGTCGTTAAATTACAATGAGCAGTTCTTC.

There are a few counts of this clonotype. The chain uses TRBV27 and TRBJ1-4; a weak D match, TRBD1 (5 bases). The CDR3 contains 15 residues. Germline assignment: CDR1 MNHEY and CDR2 SMNVEV (reference sequence). V was trimmed by 2 bases and J by 8 bases, leaving 15 bases between them. In DNA, the CDR3 is TGTGCCAGCAGTTTAATTCAGGGAAGGGGAGAAAAACTGTTTTTT. Protein product: CASSLIQGRGEKLFF.

This clonotype was detected ten times or more. The rearrangement links TRBV20-1 to TRBJ1-2; TRBD1 agrees at 8 bases. The length of the CDR3 is 13 residues. Germline trimming cut 6 bases from V and 8 bases from J; bases unmatched to any gene: 11. CDR1 DFQATT and CDR2 SNEGSKA come from the germline V gene (reference sequence). In DNA form, the CDR3 reads TGCAGTGCCCAGACACAGGGGGGGAGAGGCTACACCTTC. Its translation: CSAQTQGGRGYTF.

This clonotype has ten or more counts. This chain connects TRBV18 to TRBJ1-3; D is uncertain. Germline-derived CDR1 and CDR2 are KGHSH and LQKENI. Trimming removed 2 bases from V and 0 bases from J, with 8 bases in between. The CDR3 covers 15 residues. CDR3 sequence (DNA): TGTGCCAGCTCACCAGGGTCCTTCTCTGGAAACACCATATATTTT. It encodes CASSPGSFSGNTIYF.

This clonotype was counted only a few times. The chain links TRBV29-1 to TRBJ2-1; the match to TRBD1 covers 7 bases. Trimming cost V 1 base and J 7 bases; bases outside gene matches: 7. CDR3 length equals 14 residues. CDR1 SQVTM and CDR2 ANQGSEA come from the germline V gene. As DNA, the CDR3 is TGCAGCGTTGAAGGTGGGGCCAGGGGGAATGAGCAGTTCTTC. Translating it yields CSVEGGARGNEQFF.

This clonotype was picked up many times. The chain employs TRBV12-3 or TRBV12-4 and TRBJ2-5; tentatively, D is TRBD2 (6 bases). CDR3 length: 13 amino acids. V shed 2 bases and J shed 4 bases, with 8 bases lying between them. CDR3 sequence: CASSLSGVETQYF. CDR3 nucleotide sequence: TGTGCCAGCAGTTTATCGGGGGTAGAGACCCAGTACTTC.

The rearrangement joins TRBV5-5 to TRBJ2-7, with TRBD1 identical over 10 bases. V lost 5 bases, J lost 4 bases, and 3 bases stayed unmatched. The CDR3 has 13 residues. The germline gives CDR1 SGHKS, CDR2 YYEKEE (reference sequence). The CDR3 protein is CASRTGGSYEQYF. The DNA for the CDR3 is TGTGCCAGCAGGACAGGGGGCTCGTACGAGCAGTACTTC.

The table lists this clonotype with a few counts. The chain links TRBV7-2 to TRBJ2-7, with 11 bases aligning to TRBD2. This CDR3 region has 14 residues. CDR1 and CDR2 (germline): SGHTA, FQGNSA. The trim removed 1 base at V and 10 bases at J, leaving 6 bases unmatched. The CDR3 DNA sequence: TGTGCCAGCAGCTTAGGGCTAGCGGGAGGACCACAGTACTTC. Translation gives CASSLGLAGGPQYF.